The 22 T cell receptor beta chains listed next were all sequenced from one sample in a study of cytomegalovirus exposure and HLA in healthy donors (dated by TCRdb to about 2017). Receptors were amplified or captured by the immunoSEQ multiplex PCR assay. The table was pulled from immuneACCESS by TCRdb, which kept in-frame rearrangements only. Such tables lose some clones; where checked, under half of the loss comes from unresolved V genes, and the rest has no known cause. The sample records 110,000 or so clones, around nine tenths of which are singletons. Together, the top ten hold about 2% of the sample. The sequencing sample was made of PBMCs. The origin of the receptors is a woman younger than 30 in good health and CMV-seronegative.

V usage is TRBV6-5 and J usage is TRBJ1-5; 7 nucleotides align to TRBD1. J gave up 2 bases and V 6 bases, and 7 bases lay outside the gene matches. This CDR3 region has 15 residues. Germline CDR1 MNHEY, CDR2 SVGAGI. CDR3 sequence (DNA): TGTGCCAGCAGCCCACAGGGGTTGGGCAATCAGCCCCAGCATTTT. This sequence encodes CASSPQGLGNQPQHF.

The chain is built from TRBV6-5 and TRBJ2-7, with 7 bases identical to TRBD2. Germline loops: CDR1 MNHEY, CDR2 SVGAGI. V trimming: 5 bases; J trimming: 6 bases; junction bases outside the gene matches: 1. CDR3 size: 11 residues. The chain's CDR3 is CASSTGGEQYF. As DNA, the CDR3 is TGTGCCAGCAGTACGGGGGGCGAGCAGTACTTC.

This CDR3 reads CASSSASGSGYEQYF. The CDR3 DNA follows: TGTGCCAGCAGCTCAGCTAGCGGGAGTGGCTACGAGCAGTACTTC. The rearrangement uses TRBV7-9 and TRBJ2-7, with 10 bases matching TRBD2. Unmatched junction bases numbered 6, after V lost 4 bases and J lost 3 bases. CDR1 and CDR2 (germline): SEHNR, FQNEAQ (reference sequence). The CDR3 contains 15 residues. Full variable domain (missing parts from reference TRBV7-9 and TRBJ2-7): DTGVSQNPRHKITKRGQNVTFRCDPISEHNRLYWYRQTLGQGPEFLTYFQNEAQLEKSRLLSDRFSAERPKGSFSTLEIQRTEQGDSAMYLCASSSASGSGYEQYFGPGTRLTVT.

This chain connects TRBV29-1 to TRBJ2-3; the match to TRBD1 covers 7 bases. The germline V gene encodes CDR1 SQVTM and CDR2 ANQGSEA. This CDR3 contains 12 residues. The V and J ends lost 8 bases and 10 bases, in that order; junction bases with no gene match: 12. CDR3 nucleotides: TGCAGCTTGCTTGAACGACAGGGATCGCAGTATTTT. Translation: CSLLERQGSQYF.

The DNA for the CDR3 is TGCGCCAGCAGCTCTGAAGGACAGGGAGGAGAGACCCAGTACTTC. Translation: CASSSEGQGGETQYF. The V call is TRBV5-1, the J call TRBJ2-5; 8 bases map to TRBD1. This CDR3 comprises 15 residues. Germline CDR1 and CDR2: SGHRS and YFSETQ. Trimming at V came to 3 bases and at J to 4 bases, leaving 8 bases not matched to a gene.

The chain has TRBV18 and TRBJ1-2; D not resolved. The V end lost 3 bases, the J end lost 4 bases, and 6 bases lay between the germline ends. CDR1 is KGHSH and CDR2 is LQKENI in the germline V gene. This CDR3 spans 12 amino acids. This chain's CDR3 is CASSPAGYGYTF. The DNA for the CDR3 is TGTGCCAGCTCACCGGCGGGCTATGGCTACACCTTC.

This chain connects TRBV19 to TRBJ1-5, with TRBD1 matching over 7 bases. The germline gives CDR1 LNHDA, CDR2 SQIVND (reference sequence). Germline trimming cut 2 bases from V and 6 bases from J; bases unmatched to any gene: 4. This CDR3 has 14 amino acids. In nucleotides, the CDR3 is TGTGCCAGTAGTATACGGGACAGAGGTCAGCCCCAGCATTTT. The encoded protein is CASSIRDRGQPQHF.

CDR3 nucleotide sequence: TGTGCCAGCTCACCACGGCAGGGAGGCATTCAGTACTTC. It codes for CASSPRQGGIQYF. The J gene is TRBJ2-4, the V gene TRBV18; D is perhaps TRBD2 (6 bases). CDR3 length equals 13 residues. Trimming removed 1 base from V and 9 bases from J, with 10 bases in between. Per the germline V gene, CDR1 is KGHSH and CDR2 is LQKENI.

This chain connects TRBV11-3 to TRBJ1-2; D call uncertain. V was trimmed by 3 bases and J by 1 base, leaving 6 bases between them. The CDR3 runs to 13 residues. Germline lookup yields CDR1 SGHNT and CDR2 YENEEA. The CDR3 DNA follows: TGTGCCAGCAGCTTGTTCCTTAACTATGGCTACACCTTC. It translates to CASSLFLNYGYTF.

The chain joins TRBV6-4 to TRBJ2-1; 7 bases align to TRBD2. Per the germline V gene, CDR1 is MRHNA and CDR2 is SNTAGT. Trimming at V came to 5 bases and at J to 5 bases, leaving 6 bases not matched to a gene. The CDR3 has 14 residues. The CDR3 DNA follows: TGTGCCAGCAGTAAGACGGGACTAAACAATGAGCAGTTCTTC. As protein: CASSKTGLNNEQFF.

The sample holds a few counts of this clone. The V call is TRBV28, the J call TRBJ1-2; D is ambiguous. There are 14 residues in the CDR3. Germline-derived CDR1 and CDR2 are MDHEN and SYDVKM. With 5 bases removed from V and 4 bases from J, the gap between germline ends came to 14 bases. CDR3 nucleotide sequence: TGTGCCAGCAGTCCGGGGAGATGGGTCTATGGCTACACCTTC. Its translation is CASSPGRWVYGYTF.

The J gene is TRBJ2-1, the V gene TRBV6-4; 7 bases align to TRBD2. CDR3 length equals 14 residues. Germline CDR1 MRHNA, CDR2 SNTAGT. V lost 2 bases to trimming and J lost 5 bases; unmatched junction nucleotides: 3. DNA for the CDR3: TGTGCCAGCAGTGACGGGGACTACCACAATGAGCAGTTCTTC. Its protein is CASSDGDYHNEQFF.

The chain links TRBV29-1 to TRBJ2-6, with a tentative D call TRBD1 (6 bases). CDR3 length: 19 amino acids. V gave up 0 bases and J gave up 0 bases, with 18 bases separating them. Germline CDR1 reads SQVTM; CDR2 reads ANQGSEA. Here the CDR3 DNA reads TGCAGCGTTGAAGACGAAGACAGGCGCGTTTTCTCTGGGGCCAACGTCCTGACTTTC. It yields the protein CSVEDEDRRVFSGANVLTF.

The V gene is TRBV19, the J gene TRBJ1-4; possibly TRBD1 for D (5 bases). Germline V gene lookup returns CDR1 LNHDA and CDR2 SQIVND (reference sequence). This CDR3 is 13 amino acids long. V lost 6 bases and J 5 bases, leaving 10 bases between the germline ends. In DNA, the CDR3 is TGTGCCAGTAGGGTCAGGGCGAATGAAAAACTGTTTTTT. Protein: CASRVRANEKLFF.

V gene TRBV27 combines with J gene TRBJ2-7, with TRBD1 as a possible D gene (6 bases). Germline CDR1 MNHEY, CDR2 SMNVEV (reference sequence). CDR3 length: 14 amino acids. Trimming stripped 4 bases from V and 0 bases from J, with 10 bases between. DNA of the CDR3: TGTGCCAGCAGTTACAGGGCCTTCTCCTACGAGCAGTACTTC. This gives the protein CASSYRAFSYEQYF.

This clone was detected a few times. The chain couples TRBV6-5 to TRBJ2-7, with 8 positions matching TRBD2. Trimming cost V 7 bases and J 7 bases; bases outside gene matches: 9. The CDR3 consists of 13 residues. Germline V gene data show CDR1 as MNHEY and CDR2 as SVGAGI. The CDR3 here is CASISGSPREQYF. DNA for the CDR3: TGTGCCAGCATAAGCGGGAGCCCTCGTGAGCAGTACTTC.

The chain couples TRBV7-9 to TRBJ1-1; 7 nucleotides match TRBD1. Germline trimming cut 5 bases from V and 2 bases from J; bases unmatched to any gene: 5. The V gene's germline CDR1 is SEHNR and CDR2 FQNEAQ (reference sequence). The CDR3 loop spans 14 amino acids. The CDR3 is CASSAGQANTEAFF. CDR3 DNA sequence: TGTGCCAGCAGCGCTGGACAGGCAAACACTGAAGCTTTCTTT.

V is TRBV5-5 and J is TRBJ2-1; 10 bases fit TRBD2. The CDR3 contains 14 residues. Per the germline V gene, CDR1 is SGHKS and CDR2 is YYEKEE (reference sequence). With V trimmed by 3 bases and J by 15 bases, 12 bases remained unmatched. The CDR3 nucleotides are TGTGCCAGCAGCTCACTGGGGTCTAGCGGGAGATCGTTCTTC. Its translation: CASSSLGSSGRSFF.

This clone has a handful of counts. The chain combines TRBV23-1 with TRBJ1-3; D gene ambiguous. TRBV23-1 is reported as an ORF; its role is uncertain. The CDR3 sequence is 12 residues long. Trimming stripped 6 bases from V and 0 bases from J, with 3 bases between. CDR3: CASRHSGNTIYF. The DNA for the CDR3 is TGCGCCAGCAGACACTCTGGAAACACCATATATTTT.

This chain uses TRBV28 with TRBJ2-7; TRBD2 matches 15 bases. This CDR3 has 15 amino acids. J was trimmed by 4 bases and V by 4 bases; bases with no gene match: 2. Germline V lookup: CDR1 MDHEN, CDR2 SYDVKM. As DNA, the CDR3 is TGTGCCAGCAGTTCCGGGACTAGCGGGAGGTACGAGCAGTACTTC. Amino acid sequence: CASSSGTSGRYEQYF.

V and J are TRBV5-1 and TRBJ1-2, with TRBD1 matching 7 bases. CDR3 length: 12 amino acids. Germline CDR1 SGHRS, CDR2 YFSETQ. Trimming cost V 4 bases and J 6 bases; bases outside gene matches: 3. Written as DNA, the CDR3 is TGCGCCAGCAGCCAGACAGGGAATGGCTACACCTTC. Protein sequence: CASSQTGNGYTF.

The CDR3 reads CASRTGPSSYEQYF. CDR3 bases: TGTGCCAGCAGGACAGGTCCAAGCTCCTACGAGCAGTACTTC. V usage is TRBV6-1 and J usage is TRBJ2-7, with D possibly matching TRBD1 (6 bases). Deletions cut 6 bases from V and 0 bases from J, with 12 bases between. The CDR3 has 14 amino acids. Per the germline V gene, CDR1 is MNHNS and CDR2 is SASEGT.